The text below deals with one T cell receptor beta chain. TCRbeta library construction was performed incorporating unique molecular identifiers. MiXCR, run by TCRdb on the PCR reads, gives a single entry per CDR3 protein. The sample has some 200,000 distinct CDR3 sequences, approximately 10% seen once. This sample was included in a study of T-cell reconstitution after alpha-beta-depleted transplantation in children. The CDR3 has 12 residues. The germline V and J ends were trimmed by 2 bases and 5 bases, with 6 bases remaining between them. The germline gives CDR1 LGHNA, CDR2 YNFKEQ. The receptor's source is a child under two years old with acute myeloid leukemia, due to receive a stem cell transplant. Sequencing used PBMCs, obtained before TCRalphabeta/CD19-depleted stem cell transplant. The rearrangement joins TRBV4-2 to TRBJ2-5; D not resolved. This CDR3 is CASSQSRETQYF. Written as DNA, the CDR3 is TGTGCCAGCAGCCAATCGAGGGAGACCCAGTACTTC.